These T cell receptor beta chains were read from a single sample in a study of PD-1 blockade in classical Hodgkin lymphoma. The assay was immunoSEQ multiplex PCR, and TCRdb's table has in-frame clones only and misses some. The sample carries approximately 150,000 clones, less than 80% recorded once. The sequenced sample was peripheral blood mononuclear cells (PBMCs), obtained before the second cycle of nivolumab. All receptors come from a human donor with classical Hodgkin lymphoma. Both conserved end residues are part of each CDR3. The order of the fields is J gene, V gene, clone size, D gene, CDR3 DNA, CDR3 protein. The D gene is left open where the match is weak. Clone size, where shown, is once, few, many, or a class for clones that have expanded.

J gene: TRBJ1-1
V gene: TRBV25-1
clone size: NA
D gene: NA
CDR3 DNA: TGTGCCAGCACCCCACCGAACACTGAAGCTTTCTTT
CDR3 protein: CASTPPNTEAFF

J gene: TRBJ2-1
V gene: TRBV5-4
clone size: NA
D gene: NA
CDR3 DNA: TGTGCCAGCAGCCTTGGTTTCTACAATGAGCAGTTCTTC
CDR3 protein: CASSLGFYNEQFF

J gene: TRBJ1-2
V gene: TRBV28
clone size: NA
D gene: NA
CDR3 DNA: TGTGCCAGCAGGACTGGAAACTATGGCTACACCTTC
CDR3 protein: CASRTGNYGYTF

J gene: TRBJ1-4
V gene: TRBV27
clone size: NA
D gene: NA
CDR3 DNA: TGTGCCAGCAGCCCTGGTGCAACTAATGAAAAACTGTTTTTT
CDR3 protein: CASSPGATNEKLFF

J gene: TRBJ1-1
V gene: TRBV6-5
clone size: NA
D gene: NA
CDR3 DNA: TGTGCCAGCAGTTACTCCGAGACAGCTGAAGCTTTCTTT
CDR3 protein: CASSYSETAEAFF

J gene: TRBJ1-4
V gene: TRBV7-2
clone size: few
D gene: NA
CDR3 DNA: TGTGCCAGCAGCTCACAGACAGGATCCGAAAAACTGTTTTTT
CDR3 protein: CASSSQTGSEKLFF

J gene: TRBJ2-7
V gene: TRBV6-6
clone size: NA
D gene: NA
CDR3 DNA: TGTGCCAGCAGGTCAGGGGGGGGGACCCACGAGCAGTACTTC
CDR3 protein: CASRSGGGTHEQYF

J gene: TRBJ2-7
V gene: TRBV7-9
clone size: NA
D gene: NA
CDR3 DNA: TGTGCCAGCAGCTTTGGGACATATGCCTCCTACGAGCAGTACTTC
CDR3 protein: CASSFGTYASYEQYF

J gene: TRBJ2-5
V gene: TRBV7-2
clone size: NA
D gene: TRBD2
CDR3 DNA: TGTGCCAGCAGCTTAGCGTTAACTAGCGGGGGGGTGATTGAGACCCAGTACTTC
CDR3 protein: CASSLALTSGGVIETQYF

J gene: TRBJ1-3
V gene: TRBV6-6
clone size: NA
D gene: NA
CDR3 DNA: TGTGCCAGCAGTTACCTCAGCTCTGGAAACACCATATATTTT
CDR3 protein: CASSYLSSGNTIYF

J gene: TRBJ2-7
V gene: TRBV10-3
clone size: NA
D gene: NA
CDR3 DNA: TGTGCCATCAGTGAGTCTACAGGGCTAGCCTACGAGCAGTACTTC
CDR3 protein: CAISESTGLAYEQYF

J gene: TRBJ2-7
V gene: TRBV21-1
clone size: NA
D gene: NA
CDR3 DNA: TGTGCCAGCTTCTTCGGGACAGGACCCTACGAGCAGTACTTC
CDR3 protein: CASFFGTGPYEQYF

J gene: TRBJ1-1
V gene: TRBV18
clone size: NA
D gene: NA
CDR3 DNA: TGTGCCAGCTCACGGGGACAATTGGAAGCTTTCTTT
CDR3 protein: CASSRGQLEAFF

J gene: TRBJ1-5
V gene: TRBV27
clone size: NA
D gene: NA
CDR3 DNA: TGTGCCAGCAGTAGGAGCAATCAGCCCCAGCATTTT
CDR3 protein: CASSRSNQPQHF

J gene: TRBJ1-1
V gene: TRBV6-5
clone size: NA
D gene: TRBD1
CDR3 DNA: TGTGCCAGCAGAACCGGACAGGGATGGACTGAAGCTTTCTTT
CDR3 protein: CASRTGQGWTEAFF

J gene: TRBJ2-3
V gene: TRBV7-2
clone size: NA
D gene: NA
CDR3 DNA: TGTGCCAGCAGCCCAAAGGTGGAGAGGGCGCAGTATTTT
CDR3 protein: CASSPKVERAQYF

J gene: TRBJ2-7
V gene: TRBV29-1
clone size: NA
D gene: TRBD2
CDR3 DNA: TGCAGCGTTGAACTAGCGGGAGGGCCTTGGGAGCAGTACTTC
CDR3 protein: CSVELAGGPWEQYF

J gene: TRBJ2-4
V gene: TRBV4-1
clone size: few
D gene: NA
CDR3 DNA: TGCGCCAGCAGCGTTAGGGACCGCTTAGCCAAAAACATTCAGTACTTC
CDR3 protein: CASSVRDRLAKNIQYF

J gene: TRBJ2-2
V gene: TRBV28
clone size: NA
D gene: TRBD1
CDR3 DNA: TGTGCCAGCAGCCCCGACAGGGCGACCGGGGAGCTGTTTTTT
CDR3 protein: CASSPDRATGELFF

J gene: TRBJ2-7
V gene: TRBV25-1
clone size: once
D gene: NA
CDR3 DNA: TGTGCCAGCAGCCCAGGGGGGACAGTTTACGAGCAGTACTTC
CDR3 protein: CASSPGGTVYEQYF

J gene: TRBJ1-2
V gene: TRBV6-1
clone size: NA
D gene: NA
CDR3 DNA: TGTGCCAGCCCCCCCCGGGGGGGCTTCAGCGGCTACACCTTC
CDR3 protein: CASPPRGGFSGYTF

J gene: TRBJ1-4
V gene: TRBV5-4
clone size: once
D gene: NA
CDR3 DNA: TGTGCCAGCAGCCCTGCCTCCCAGGGAACTAATGAAAAACTGTTTTTT
CDR3 protein: CASSPASQGTNEKLFF

J gene: TRBJ2-5
V gene: TRBV2
clone size: NA
D gene: TRBD2
CDR3 DNA: TGTGCCAGCAGCGAGACTAGCGGTGAAGAGACCCAGTACTTC
CDR3 protein: CASSETSGEETQYF

J gene: TRBJ2-5
V gene: TRBV11-3
clone size: few
D gene: NA
CDR3 DNA: TGTGCCAGCAGCTTCAGGGCGGGAGAGACCCAGTACTTC
CDR3 protein: CASSFRAGETQYF

J gene: TRBJ2-7
V gene: TRBV2
clone size: NA
D gene: NA
CDR3 DNA: TGTGCCAGCAGTCTAGCGCGAAGCTCCTACGAGCAGTACTTC
CDR3 protein: CASSLARSSYEQYF

J gene: TRBJ1-1
V gene: TRBV9
clone size: NA
D gene: TRBD1
CDR3 DNA: TGTGCCAGCAGCGTCGGACCGGGACAGGGGTTGAACACTGAAGCTTTCTTT
CDR3 protein: CASSVGPGQGLNTEAFF

J gene: TRBJ2-4
V gene: TRBV5-4
clone size: NA
D gene: NA
CDR3 DNA: TGTGCCAGCAGCTTTCAAGGATACAAAAACATTCAGTACTTC
CDR3 protein: CASSFQGYKNIQYF

J gene: TRBJ1-2
V gene: TRBV10-3
clone size: NA
D gene: NA
CDR3 DNA: TGTGCCACCGGACGGACCCCTAACTATGGCTACACCTTC
CDR3 protein: CATGRTPNYGYTF

J gene: TRBJ1-2
V gene: TRBV25-1
clone size: NA
D gene: NA
CDR3 DNA: TGTGCCAGCAGTGACGGGATAGGGGATGGCTACACCTTC
CDR3 protein: CASSDGIGDGYTF

J gene: TRBJ2-3
V gene: TRBV28
clone size: NA
D gene: TRBD2
CDR3 DNA: TGTGCCAGCAGTCCCCCTATGGCCCCCACTAGCGGGAGGGGCACAGATACGCAGTATTTT
CDR3 protein: CASSPPMAPTSGRGTDTQYF

J gene: TRBJ2-7
V gene: TRBV7-2
clone size: NA
D gene: TRBD2
CDR3 DNA: TGTGCCAGCAGCTTAGACGCGGCGGGAGCGGGGGGGCGCTTC
CDR3 protein: CASSLDAAGAGGRF

J gene: TRBJ1-1
V gene: TRBV10-3
clone size: few
D gene: NA
CDR3 DNA: TGTGCCATCAGTGAGTGGGAGGTCGGTGAAGCTTTCTTT
CDR3 protein: CAISEWEVGEAFF

J gene: TRBJ2-7
V gene: TRBV14
clone size: few
D gene: NA
CDR3 DNA: TGTGCCAGCAGCCAAGATACAGCGTCCCTCGAGCAGTACTTC
CDR3 protein: CASSQDTASLEQYF

J gene: TRBJ2-2
V gene: TRBV7-2
clone size: NA
D gene: TRBD2
CDR3 DNA: TGTGCCAGCAGCCCCCGACTAGCGGGAGGTCCCCGACCTGGGGAGCTGTTTTTT
CDR3 protein: CASSPRLAGGPRPGELFF

J gene: TRBJ2-3
V gene: TRBV6-1
clone size: NA
D gene: NA
CDR3 DNA: TGTGCCAGCCAGGAGGGGCTGAGCACAGATACGCAGTATTTT
CDR3 protein: CASQEGLSTDTQYF

J gene: TRBJ2-6
V gene: TRBV18
clone size: once
D gene: NA
CDR3 DNA: TGTGCCAGCTCACCGGTAGGCTCTGGGGCCAACGTCCTGACTTTC
CDR3 protein: CASSPVGSGANVLTF

J gene: TRBJ2-2
V gene: TRBV7-6
clone size: once
D gene: NA
CDR3 DNA: TGTGCCAGCAGCCTTACGGGGGAGCTGTTTTTT
CDR3 protein: CASSLTGELFF

J gene: TRBJ1-4
V gene: TRBV6-6
clone size: once
D gene: NA
CDR3 DNA: TGTGCCAGCAGTACGGCCTCCACAGAAAAACTGTTTTTT
CDR3 protein: CASSTASTEKLFF

J gene: TRBJ2-7
V gene: TRBV6-1
clone size: NA
D gene: NA
CDR3 DNA: TGTGCCAGCAGGGTAGGGGGGAGCTACGAGCAGTACTTC
CDR3 protein: CASRVGGSYEQYF

J gene: TRBJ2-7
V gene: TRBV6-5
clone size: NA
D gene: NA
CDR3 DNA: TGTGCCAGCAGTACAGGCTACGAGCAGTACTTC
CDR3 protein: CASSTGYEQYF

J gene: TRBJ1-4
V gene: TRBV5-4
clone size: many
D gene: NA
CDR3 DNA: TGTGCCAGCAGCACGATACGCGGGGATGAAAAACTGTTTTTT
CDR3 protein: CASSTIRGDEKLFF